This T cell receptor (beta chain) was documented in a study of T-cell reconstitution after alpha-beta-depleted transplantation in children (dated by TCRdb to about 2016). Notes on the research overall: The study quantitatively tracked T-cell immune reconstitution after TCRalphabeta/CD19-depleted allogeneic hematopoietic cell transplantation in children using TCR repertoire profiling. What the research found in general, with its limitations: In some patients, the high TCRbeta diversity seen at day 60 was put down to recipient T cells and intrathymic progenitors that had survived conditioning. The frequencies of hyperexpanded clones fell over the following months, and after one year, T-cell counts and TCRbeta diversity were mostly attributed to newly produced T cells. The apparently early alphabetaT-cell count recovery about two months after transplant was reportedly dependent on only several hundred rapidly expanded clones derived from non-depleted graft cells.

According to the study, the label for this sample's treatment or condition signals: allogeneic hematopoietic cell transplantation with graft depleted of TCRalphabeta T cells and CD19 B cells. The transplant recipients were children given TCRalphabeta/CD19-depleted allogeneic hematopoietic cell grafts. Receptors were amplified or captured by PCR. TCRdb records Illumina HiSeq 2500 as the sequencer. TCR libraries were prepared with molecular barcoding, using unique molecular identifiers to normalize TCRbeta repertoire quantification. The public reads were reprocessed in TCRdb via fastp at Q25 and MiXCR, keeping in-frame beta chains. CDR3 protein duplicates are merged, each entry listing the most common genes and DNA. This sample comprises a few hundred thousand distinct CDR3 sequences, 23% of them detected only once. In total, the top ten clones hold approximately 11% of the sample. This clonotype turned up a few times. The antigen it binds to is not known. Base qualities are missing; no much larger clone stands one base away.

The germline V gene supplies CDR1 MGHRA and CDR2 YSYEKL. V is clipped by 1 base and J by 0 bases, and the sequence between their germline boundaries is 15 bases long. The CDR3, cysteine through phenylalanine, is 17 amino acids long. Only the CDR3 DNA is retained, 51 bases long and in frame from the first base. The chain links TRBV4-1 with TRBJ1-1; confidence is insufficient to name the D gene. This specimen was PBMCs, mostly from graft donor cells, taken 180 days after TCRalphabeta/CD19-depleted stem cell transplant. The receptor's source is a male patient aged 10 to 17 who had a stem cell transplant for acute lymphoblastic leukemia, so the T cells may come from the graft donor. The nucleotides are TGCGCCAGCAGCCAAGTATTGCGGAAAAGAATGAACACTGAAGCTTTCTTT. This sequence encodes CASSQVLRKRMNTEAFF.